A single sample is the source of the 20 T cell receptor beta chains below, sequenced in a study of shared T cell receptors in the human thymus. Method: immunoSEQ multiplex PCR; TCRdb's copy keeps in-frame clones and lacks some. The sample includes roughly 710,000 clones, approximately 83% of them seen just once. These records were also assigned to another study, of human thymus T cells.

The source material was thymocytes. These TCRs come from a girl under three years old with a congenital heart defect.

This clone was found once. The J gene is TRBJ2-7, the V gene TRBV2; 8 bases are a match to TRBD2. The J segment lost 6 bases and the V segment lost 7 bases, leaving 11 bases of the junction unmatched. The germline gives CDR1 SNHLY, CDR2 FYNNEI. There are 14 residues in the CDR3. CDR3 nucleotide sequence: TGTGCCAGCATACACACCCGCCGGGGGGGCGAGCAGTACTTC. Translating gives CASIHTRRGGEQYF.

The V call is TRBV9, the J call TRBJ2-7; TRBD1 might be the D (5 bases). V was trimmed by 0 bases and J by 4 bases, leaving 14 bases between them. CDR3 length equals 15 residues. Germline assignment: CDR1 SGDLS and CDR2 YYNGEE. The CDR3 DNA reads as TGTGCCAGCAGCGTAGATTCAGGGAAGCCGTACGAGCAGTACTTC. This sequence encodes CASSVDSGKPYEQYF.

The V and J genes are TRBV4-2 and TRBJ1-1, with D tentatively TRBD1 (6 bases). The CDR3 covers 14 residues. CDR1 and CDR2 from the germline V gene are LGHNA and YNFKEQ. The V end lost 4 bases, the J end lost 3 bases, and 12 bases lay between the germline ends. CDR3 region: CASSLRQAYTEAFF. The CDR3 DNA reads TGTGCCAGCAGCCTCAGACAGGCCTACACTGAAGCTTTCTTT.

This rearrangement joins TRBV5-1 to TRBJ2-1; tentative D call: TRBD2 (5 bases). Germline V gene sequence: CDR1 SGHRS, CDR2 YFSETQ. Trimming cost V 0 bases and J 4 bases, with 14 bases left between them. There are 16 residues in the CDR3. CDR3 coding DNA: TGCGCCAGCAGCTTGGATAGGGCCGGGGAATACAATGAGCAGTTCTTC. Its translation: CASSLDRAGEYNEQFF.

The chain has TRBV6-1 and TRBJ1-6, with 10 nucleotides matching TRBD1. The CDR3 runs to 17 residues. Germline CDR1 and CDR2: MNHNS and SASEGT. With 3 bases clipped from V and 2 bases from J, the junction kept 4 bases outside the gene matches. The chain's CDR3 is CASSDRTGGTYNSPLHF. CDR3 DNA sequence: TGTGCCAGCAGTGACAGGACAGGGGGAACCTATAATTCACCCCTCCACTTT.

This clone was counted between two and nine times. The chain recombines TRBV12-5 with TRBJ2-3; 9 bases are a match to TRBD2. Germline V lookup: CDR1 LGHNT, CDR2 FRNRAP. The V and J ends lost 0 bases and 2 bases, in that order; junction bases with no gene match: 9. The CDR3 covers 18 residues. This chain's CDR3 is CASGLVNPRGGLTDTQYF. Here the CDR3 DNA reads TGTGCTAGTGGTTTGGTGAACCCGCGGGGGGGCCTCACAGATACGCAGTATTTT.

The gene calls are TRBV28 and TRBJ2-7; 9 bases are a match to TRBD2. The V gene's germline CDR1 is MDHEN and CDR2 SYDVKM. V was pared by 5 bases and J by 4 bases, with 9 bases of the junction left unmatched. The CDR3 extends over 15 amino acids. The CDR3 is CASSAGGGLAYEQYF. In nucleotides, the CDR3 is TGTGCCAGCAGTGCGGGGGGGGGTCTAGCGTACGAGCAGTACTTC.

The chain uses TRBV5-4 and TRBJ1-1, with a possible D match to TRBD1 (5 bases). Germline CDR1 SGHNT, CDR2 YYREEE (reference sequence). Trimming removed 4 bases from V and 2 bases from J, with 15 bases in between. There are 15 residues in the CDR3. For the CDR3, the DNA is TGTGCCAGCAGCACCCTTGGGGCTCCCAACACTGAAGCTTTCTTT. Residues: CASSTLGAPNTEAFF.

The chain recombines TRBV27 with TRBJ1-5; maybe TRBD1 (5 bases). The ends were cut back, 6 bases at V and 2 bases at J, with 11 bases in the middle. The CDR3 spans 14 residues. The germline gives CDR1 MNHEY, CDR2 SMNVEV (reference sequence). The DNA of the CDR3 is TGTGCCAGCAGCCCCGAAGGGGGCAATCAGCCCCAGCATTTT. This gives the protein CASSPEGGNQPQHF.

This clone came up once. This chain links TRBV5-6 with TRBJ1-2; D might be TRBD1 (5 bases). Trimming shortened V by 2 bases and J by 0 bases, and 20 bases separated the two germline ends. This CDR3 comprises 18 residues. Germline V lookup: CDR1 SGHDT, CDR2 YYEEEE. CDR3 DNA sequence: TGTGCCAGCAGCTTCTCCCGCCCTAGGACCAGGGCTAACTATGGCTACACCTTC. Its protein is CASSFSRPRTRANYGYTF.

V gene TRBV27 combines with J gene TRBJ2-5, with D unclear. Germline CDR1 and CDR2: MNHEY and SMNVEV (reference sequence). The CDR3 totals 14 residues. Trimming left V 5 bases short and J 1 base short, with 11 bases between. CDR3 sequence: CASSPRHPQETQYF. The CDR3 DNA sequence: TGTGCCAGCAGTCCGAGACACCCCCAAGAGACCCAGTACTTC.

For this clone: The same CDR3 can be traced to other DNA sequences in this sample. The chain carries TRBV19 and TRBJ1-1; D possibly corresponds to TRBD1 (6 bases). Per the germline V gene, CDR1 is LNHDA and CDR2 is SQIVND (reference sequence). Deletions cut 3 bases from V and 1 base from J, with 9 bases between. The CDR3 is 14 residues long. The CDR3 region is CASSIRGWNTEAFF. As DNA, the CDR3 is TGTGCCAGTAGTATCAGGGGATGGAACACTGAAGCTTTCTTT.

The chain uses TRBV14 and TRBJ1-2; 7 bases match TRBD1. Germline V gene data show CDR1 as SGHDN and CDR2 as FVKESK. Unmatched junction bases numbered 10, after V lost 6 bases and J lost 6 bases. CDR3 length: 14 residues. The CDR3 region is CASRPRGRFDGYTF. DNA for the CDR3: TGTGCCAGCAGACCAAGGGGGCGCTTTGATGGCTACACCTTC.

The CDR3 reads CASSDNGLAGEYNEQFF. In DNA, the CDR3 is TGCGCCAGCAGTGATAATGGGTTGGCGGGGGAGTACAATGAGCAGTTCTTC. The gene calls are TRBV10-1 and TRBJ2-1, with 7 nucleotides matching TRBD2. Germline CDR1 WNHNN, CDR2 SYGVQD (reference sequence). V lost 3 bases, J lost 4 bases, and 12 bases stayed unmatched. This CDR3 spans 17 amino acids.

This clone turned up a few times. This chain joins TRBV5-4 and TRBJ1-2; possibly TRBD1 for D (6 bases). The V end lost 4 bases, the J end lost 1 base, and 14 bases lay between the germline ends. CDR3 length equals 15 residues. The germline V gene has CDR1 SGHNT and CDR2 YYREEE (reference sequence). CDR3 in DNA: TGTGCCAGCAGCCGACGGACGGGACATAACTATGGCTACACCTTC. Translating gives CASSRRTGHNYGYTF.

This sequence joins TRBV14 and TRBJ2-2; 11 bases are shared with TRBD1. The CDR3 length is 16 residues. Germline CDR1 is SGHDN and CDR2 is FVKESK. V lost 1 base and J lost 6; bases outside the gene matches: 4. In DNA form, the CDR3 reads TGTGCCAGCAGCCAAGGGGACAGGGGGGATTCCGGGGAGCTGTTTTTT. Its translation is CASSQGDRGDSGELFF. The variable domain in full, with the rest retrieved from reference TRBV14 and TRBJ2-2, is EAGVTQFPSHSVIEKGQTVTLRCDPISGHDNLYWYRRVMGKEIKFLLHFVKESKQDESGMPNNRFLAERTGGTYSTLKVQPAELEDSGVYFCASSQGDRGDSGELFFGEGSRLTVL.

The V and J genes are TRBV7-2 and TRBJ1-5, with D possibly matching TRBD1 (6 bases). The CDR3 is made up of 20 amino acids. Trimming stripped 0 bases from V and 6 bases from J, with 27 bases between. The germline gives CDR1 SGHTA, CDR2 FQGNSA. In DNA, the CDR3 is TGTGCCAGCAGCTTAGCTTATAAAGTCGGCGCCCAGGGGAATCTTCAGCCCCAGCATTTT. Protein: CASSLAYKVGAQGNLQPQHF.

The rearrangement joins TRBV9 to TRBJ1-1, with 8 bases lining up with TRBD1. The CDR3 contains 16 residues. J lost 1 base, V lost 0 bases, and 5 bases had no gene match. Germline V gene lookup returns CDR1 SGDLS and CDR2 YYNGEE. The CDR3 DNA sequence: TGTGCCAGCAGCGTAGTGGCAGGGGGCGCGAACACTGAAGCTTTCTTT. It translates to CASSVVAGGANTEAFF. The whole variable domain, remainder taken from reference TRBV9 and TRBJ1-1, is DSGVTQTPKHLITATGQRVTLRCSPRSGDLSVYWYQQSLDQGLQFLIQYYNGEERAKGNILERFSAQQFPDLHSELNLSSLELGDSALYFCASSVVAGGANTEAFFGQGTRLTVV.

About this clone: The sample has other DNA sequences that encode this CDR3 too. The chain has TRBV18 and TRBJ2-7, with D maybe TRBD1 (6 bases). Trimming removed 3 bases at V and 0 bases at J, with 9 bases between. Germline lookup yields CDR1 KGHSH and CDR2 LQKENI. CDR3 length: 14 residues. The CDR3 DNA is TGTGCCAGCTCACCCGACAGGAGCTCCTACGAGCAGTACTTC. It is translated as CASSPDRSSYEQYF.

The chain's CDR3 is CASSQEGGTREQYF. The DNA for the CDR3 is TGCGCCAGCAGCCAAGAGGGGGGGACTCGGGAGCAGTACTTC. The chain links TRBV4-1 to TRBJ2-7, with 7 nucleotides matching TRBD2. The CDR3 extends over 14 amino acids. Germline V gene lookup returns CDR1 MGHRA and CDR2 YSYEKL. The V segment lost 0 bases and the J segment 7 bases; nucleotides outside the gene matches: 6.